What follows is one T cell receptor beta chain and its context. Its antigen is currently unknown. This entry belongs to a study of T cells expressing NK-cell markers. Study overall: It was sorted CD3+CD56-NKG2C+, CD3+CD56+NKG2C- and CD3+CD56+NKG2C+ T cells that provided the TCR beta repertoires. Of eight sequenced donors, seven were HCMV-seropositive and one HCMV-seronegative. Regarding the study as a whole: NKG2C+ dominant clonotype frequencies in about 6 donors were roughly 1.0-7.5% of CD8+ T cells.

TCR beta cDNA was generated via 5'RACE template switching incorporating UMIs. Reanalyzing the 5' RACE reads, TCRdb keeps one entry per CDR3 protein, without DNA. This repertoire includes fewer than 400,000 distinct CDR3 sequences. This CDR3 has 13 amino acids. The germline V gene encodes CDR1 MNHEY and CDR2 SMNVEV (reference sequence). The sequence was collected from a woman aged 45 to 65 in good health. The source material was blood T cells: a sorted CD56 or NKG2C T cell subset, CD4+ or CD8+ T cells, or bulk PBMC T cells (not recorded which). The rearrangement links TRBV27 to TRBJ2-5; the D call of TRBD2 rests on TCRdb alone, since no DNA is present to check it. This chain's CDR3 is CASSSPPWETQYF.